This entry features one TCR beta chain sequence. This CDR3 is 17 amino acids long. Germline CDR1 is SGHDN and CDR2 is FVKESK. The trim removed 6 bases at V and 0 bases at J, leaving 12 bases unmatched. These data originate in a study of OX40 agonist ivuxolimab in advanced cancers. Profiling relied on immunoSEQ multiplex PCR, and the TCRdb table lists in-frame clones only, not all of them. Among over 55,000 clones, 65% to 90% were seen once, and the ten largest hold 0.65% to 0.85%. The J gene is TRBJ2-3, the V gene TRBV14, with 7 bases identical to TRBD1. The material sequenced was CD4+ or CD8+ T cells sorted from blood, taken in a trial of the OX40 agonist ivuxolimab. This TCR was sampled from an adult with an advanced solid tumor such as melanoma, head and neck, liver or kidney cancer. CDR3 coding DNA: TGTGCCAGCAGAAGAGCACAGGGGACCGCTAGCACAGATACGCAGTATTTT. As protein: CASRRAQGTASTDTQYF.